A selection of T cell receptor beta chains follows, all from one sample in a study of cytomegalovirus exposure and HLA in healthy donors. This table comes from immunoSEQ multiplex PCR, and its TCRdb copy is limited to in-frame clones, with some not included. The sample holds under 200,000 clones; less than 95% are singletons and the top ten take 3% to 3.5%. The sequenced material came from PBMCs. Receptors were obtained from a woman aged 18-29 years in good health and CMV-seropositive. Each CDR3 is given with its conserved first and last residue. Each record gives: D gene, clone size, J gene, V gene, CDR3 protein, CDR3 DNA. The D gene is left open where the match is weak. Part of the rows lack a size; the others show once, few, many or a class for expanded clones.

D gene: TRBD1
clone size: .
J gene: TRBJ1-1
V gene: TRBV5-1
CDR3 protein: CASSSRRDRASNTEAFF
CDR3 DNA: TGCGCCAGCAGCAGTCGTCGGGACAGGGCCTCGAACACTGAAGCTTTCTTT

D gene: TRBD2
clone size: .
J gene: TRBJ2-1
V gene: TRBV9
CDR3 protein: CASSFPSGRAGSEQFF
CDR3 DNA: TGTGCCAGCAGCTTTCCAAGCGGGAGGGCCGGTAGTGAGCAGTTCTTC

D gene: TRBD2
clone size: .
J gene: TRBJ2-1
V gene: TRBV5-6
CDR3 protein: CASSFGTSGLNEQFF
CDR3 DNA: TGTGCCAGCAGCTTCGGGACTAGCGGGCTTAATGAGCAGTTCTTC

D gene: .
clone size: .
J gene: TRBJ2-1
V gene: TRBV6-1
CDR3 protein: CASSEAFGGQEQFF
CDR3 DNA: TGTGCCAGCAGTGAAGCCTTCGGGGGACAGGAGCAGTTCTTC

D gene: TRBD1
clone size: .
J gene: TRBJ1-2
V gene: TRBV7-9
CDR3 protein: CASSYARTGGNGYTF
CDR3 DNA: TGTGCCAGCAGCTACGCTCGGACAGGGGGGAATGGCTACACCTTC

D gene: TRBD1
clone size: .
J gene: TRBJ2-7
V gene: TRBV29-1
CDR3 protein: CSVSPGQGTHEQYF
CDR3 DNA: TGCAGCGTTTCTCCGGGACAGGGTACCCACGAGCAGTACTTC

D gene: .
clone size: .
J gene: TRBJ1-6
V gene: TRBV9
CDR3 protein: CASSVARGSPLHF
CDR3 DNA: TGTGCCAGCAGCGTAGCTCGGGGATCACCCCTCCACTTT

D gene: .
clone size: .
J gene: TRBJ2-7
V gene: TRBV5-4
CDR3 protein: CASSLGVSYEQYF
CDR3 DNA: TGTGCCAGCAGCCTCGGAGTATCCTACGAGCAGTACTTC

D gene: .
clone size: .
J gene: TRBJ1-2
V gene: TRBV6-6
CDR3 protein: CASRPGQLENGYTF
CDR3 DNA: TGTGCCAGCAGACCCGGACAATTGGAGAATGGCTACACCTTC

D gene: .
clone size: .
J gene: TRBJ2-3
V gene: TRBV7-6
CDR3 protein: CASSLQAGGVSTDTQYF
CDR3 DNA: TGTGCCAGCAGCCTACAGGCCGGGGGTGTGAGCACAGATACGCAGTATTTT

D gene: TRBD1
clone size: .
J gene: TRBJ1-2
V gene: TRBV5-1
CDR3 protein: CASSSQDRLGTGYTF
CDR3 DNA: TGCGCCAGCAGCTCACAGGACAGGTTAGGGACGGGCTACACCTTC

D gene: TRBD2
clone size: once
J gene: TRBJ2-4
V gene: TRBV19
CDR3 protein: CASSTGGAELSAKNIQYF
CDR3 DNA: TGTGCCAGTAGTACGGGGGGGGCTGAATTGTCGGCCAAAAACATTCAGTACTTC

D gene: .
clone size: few
J gene: TRBJ1-1
V gene: TRBV28
CDR3 protein: CASSLLRGRTEAFF
CDR3 DNA: TGTGCCAGCAGTTTATTGCGGGGCCGCACTGAAGCTTTCTTT

D gene: TRBD1
clone size: few
J gene: TRBJ2-7
V gene: TRBV7-9
CDR3 protein: CASSSQGFHEQYF
CDR3 DNA: TGTGCCAGCAGCTCACAGGGGTTCCACGAGCAGTACTTC

D gene: TRBD2
clone size: .
J gene: TRBJ2-1
V gene: TRBV4-1
CDR3 protein: CASSQASASGRTNEQFF
CDR3 DNA: TGCGCCAGCAGCCAGGCTTCGGCTAGCGGGAGGACGAATGAGCAGTTCTTC

D gene: TRBD1
clone size: .
J gene: TRBJ2-5
V gene: TRBV6-1
CDR3 protein: CASSVGTGKETQYF
CDR3 DNA: TGTGCCAGCAGTGTAGGGACAGGGAAAGAGACCCAGTACTTC

D gene: TRBD1
clone size: .
J gene: TRBJ2-1
V gene: TRBV18
CDR3 protein: CASSPTGSYNEQFF
CDR3 DNA: TGTGCCAGCTCACCGACAGGGTCTTACAATGAGCAGTTCTTC

D gene: TRBD1
clone size: .
J gene: TRBJ2-7
V gene: TRBV19
CDR3 protein: CASSMLQGANVDQQYF
CDR3 DNA: TGTGCCAGTAGTATGCTTCAGGGGGCTAATGTAGATCAGCAGTACTTC

D gene: .
clone size: .
J gene: TRBJ2-7
V gene: TRBV5-1
CDR3 protein: CASSLSPGSYEQYF
CDR3 DNA: TGCGCCAGCAGCTTGTCCCCGGGATCCTACGAGCAGTACTTC